This is a list of T cell receptor beta chains from one sample in a study of OX40 agonist ivuxolimab in advanced cancers. The table came from immunoSEQ multiplex PCR; TCRdb's copy has only in-frame clones and leaves some out. The repertoire holds about 66,000 clones, with 85% as singletons. The sample in question was CD4+ or CD8+ T cells sorted from blood, obtained in a trial of the OX40 agonist ivuxolimab. The receptors originated from an adult with an advanced solid tumor such as melanoma, head and neck, liver or kidney cancer. The CDR3 runs from the conserved cysteine through the conserved F or W. Fields, in order: D gene, V gene, J gene, CDR3 DNA, CDR3 protein. D genes are given only for firm matches.

>TRBD1|TRBV18|TRBJ1-3
TGTGCCAGCTCACCCGGACAGGGAGCCGGAAACACCATATATTTT
CASSPGQGAGNTIYF
>-|TRBV28|TRBJ2-5
TGTGCCAGCAGTTCCGGGCCACGGTCCCAGTACTTC
CASSSGPRSQYF
>-|TRBV19|TRBJ1-5
TGTGCCAGTACCCTAGGACAGCGCAATCAGCCCCAGCATTTT
CASTLGQRNQPQHF
>-|TRBV18|TRBJ2-7
TGTGCCAGCTCACAGAGTGTCGGGGCGCAGGAGCAGTACTTC
CASSQSVGAQEQYF
>TRBD1|TRBV19|TRBJ1-4
TGTGCCATAACGGACAGGCCTAATGAAAAACTGTTTTTT
CAITDRPNEKLFF
>TRBD1|TRBV6-6|TRBJ2-7
TGTGCCAGCACCTCACAGGGGCCGTCCTACGAGCAGTACTTC
CASTSQGPSYEQYF
>-|TRBV7-2|TRBJ1-6
TGTGCCAGCAGCTTAGAATCGGTTAATTCACCCCTCCACTTT
CASSLESVNSPLHF
>-|TRBV7-9|TRBJ1-1
TGTGCCAGCAGCCGAGATTACACTGAAGCTTTCTTT
CASSRDYTEAFF
>-|TRBV5-1|TRBJ1-5
TGCGCCAGCAGCTTGGGCGGCGCTGGAGACCCCCAGCATTTT
CASSLGGAGDPQHF
>-|TRBV19|TRBJ2-7
TGTGCCAGTAGTATTGGCGGGACCAGCTCCTACGAGCAGTACTTC
CASSIGGTSSYEQYF